Presented here are 13 T cell receptor beta chains from one specimen sequenced in a study of blood T cell repertoires in COVID-19. TCRdb keeps only in-frame clones here, not all; method: immunoSEQ multiplex PCR. The table includes roughly 41,000 clones, almost 90% detected once. Specimen: peripheral blood. The origin of the receptors is a man aged 55 to 69 with active or convalescent COVID-19.

This rearrangement joins TRBV27 to TRBJ1-4; TRBD1 matches 9 bases. The V segment lost 11 bases and the J segment 8 bases; nucleotides outside the gene matches: 6. From germline, CDR1 is MNHEY and CDR2 SMNVEV (reference sequence). The CDR3 length is 12 residues. The chain's CDR3 is CAGLGTGEKLFF. DNA of the CDR3: TGTGCCGGCCTTGGGACAGGGGAAAAACTGTTTTTT.

This chain links TRBV4-2 with TRBJ2-5, with TRBD1 identical over 9 bases. J was trimmed by 2 bases and V by 3 bases; bases with no gene match: 1. CDR3 length equals 14 residues. The germline gives CDR1 LGHNA, CDR2 YNFKEQ. CDR3 bases: TGTGCCAGCAGCCAGGACAGGGGACAAGAGACCCAGTACTTC. It translates to CASSQDRGQETQYF.

The chain has TRBV6-5 and TRBJ2-2; D is perhaps TRBD1 (6 bases). CDR3 length equals 15 residues. Trimming took 4 bases from V and 3 from J, leaving 12 bases between them. CDR1 is MNHEY and CDR2 is SVGAGI in the germline V gene. The CDR3 spells CASSSLTGHTGELFF. DNA for the CDR3: TGTGCCAGCAGTTCTCTTACAGGGCACACCGGGGAGCTGTTTTTT.

V and J are TRBV6-5 and TRBJ2-5; 12 bases line up with TRBD2. J gave up 5 bases and V 8 bases, and 6 bases lay outside the gene matches. CDR3 length: 14 amino acids. Per germline, CDR1 MNHEY and CDR2 SVGAGI. The CDR3 DNA reads TGTGCCAGCCGGCCTAGCGGGAGGGAGGAGACCCAGTACTTC. Protein: CASRPSGREETQYF.

This clone was seen a single time. V usage is TRBV29-1 and J usage is TRBJ1-5, with 8 bases lining up with TRBD1. The CDR3 has 15 residues. From germline, CDR1 is SQVTM and CDR2 ANQGSEA. Losses at the gene ends were 5 bases for V and 7 bases for J; bases not matched to a gene: 13. The CDR3 DNA sequence: TGCAGCGTTATCCTGGCAGGGGGCGGGCGGCAGCCCCAGCATTTT. Its protein is CSVILAGGGRQPQHF.

The DNA for the CDR3 is TGTGCCAGCAGCCAAGTGGGTAGCGGGAACCGTCCAGGGTACGAGCAGTACTTC. Encoded protein: CASSQVGSGNRPGYEQYF. The chain joins TRBV4-2 to TRBJ2-7, with 8 nucleotides matching TRBD2. V gave up 1 base and J gave up 4 bases; unmatched junction bases: 15. Germline loops: CDR1 LGHNA, CDR2 YNFKEQ. The CDR3 contains 18 residues.

This chain uses TRBV3-1 (or the pseudogene TRBV3-2) with TRBJ2-7; possibly TRBD1 for D (5 bases). Germline V lookup: CDR1 LGHDT, CDR2 YNNKEL (reference sequence). CDR3 length: 15 residues. The ends were cut back, 0 bases at V and 2 bases at J, with 11 bases in the middle. The CDR3 region is CASSQDPRTTYEQYF. The CDR3 nucleotides read TGTGCCAGCAGCCAAGACCCCCGGACAACCTACGAGCAGTACTTC.

The V gene is TRBV6-5, the J gene TRBJ2-7; no firm D call. V lost 2 bases, J lost 4 bases, and 15 bases lay in between. Per germline, CDR1 MNHEY and CDR2 SVGAGI. The CDR3 is made up of 15 amino acids. Written as DNA, the CDR3 is TGTGCCAGCAGTTACCTGCCTACCTCTCTTTACGAGCAGTACTTC. It codes for CASSYLPTSLYEQYF.

The rearrangement uses TRBV6-5 and TRBJ1-2; possibly TRBD1 for D (6 bases). The length of the CDR3 is 15 residues. V lost 2 bases to trimming and J lost 0 bases, with 10 bases between them. Germline assignment: CDR1 MNHEY and CDR2 SVGAGI. This chain's CDR3 is CASSYGTRANYGYTF. The CDR3 DNA follows: TGTGCCAGCAGTTACGGGACAAGAGCTAACTATGGCTACACCTTC.

As DNA, the CDR3 is TGTGCCACCAGCAGAGGATTTGGGGCAGGGGGCACAGATACGCAGTATTTT. The encoded protein is CATSRGFGAGGTDTQYF. This chain uses TRBV15 with TRBJ2-3; a possible D gene is TRBD1 (6 bases). V lost 1 base and J 1 base, leaving 15 bases between the germline ends. CDR3 length: 17 residues. Germline V gives CDR1 LNHNV, CDR2 YYDKDF (reference sequence).

The CDR3 here is CASRAGGTDTDTQYF. CDR3 in DNA: TGTGCCAGCAGGGCCGGGGGGACCGACACAGATACGCAGTATTTT. The V and J genes are TRBV2 and TRBJ2-3; the match to TRBD2 covers 7 bases. The CDR3 is 15 amino acids. Trimming cost V 6 bases and J 2 bases; bases outside gene matches: 8. The germline CDR1 and CDR2 sequences are SNHLY and FYNNEI.

The chain combines TRBV7-8 with TRBJ1-4; TRBD1 is a possible D gene (5 bases). V lost 3 bases and J lost 8, with 16 bases in between. CDR1 SGHVS and CDR2 FQNEAQ come from the germline V gene. This CDR3 has 15 amino acids. CDR3 in DNA: TGTGCCAGCAGCTTTGGCGGGGCCAGCGAGGAAAAACTGTTTTTT. Its protein is CASSFGGASEEKLFF.

The chain carries TRBV29-1 and TRBJ1-2, with 7 positions matching TRBD1. The germline gives CDR1 SQVTM, CDR2 ANQGSEA. Trimming removed 4 bases from V and 0 bases from J; junction bases left unmatched: 5. This CDR3 region has 14 residues. CDR3 nucleotide sequence: TGCAGCGTTGTGGAGGGGGCGCCTAACTATGGCTACACCTTC. This encodes CSVVEGAPNYGYTF.